The 17 T cell receptor beta chains below all came from one sample that was sequenced in a study of cytomegalovirus exposure and HLA in healthy donors. Only in-frame clones appear in the TCRdb table, and some are missing; sequencing was by immunoSEQ multiplex PCR. The sample holds about 200,000 clones; over 65% are singletons and the top ten take around 5.6%. The specimen was PBMCs. Source of these receptors: a woman aged 18-29 years in good health and CMV-seronegative.

A note on this clone: Other DNA sequences in this sample translate to the same CDR3. V is TRBV28 and J is TRBJ2-5, with D hard to call. Trimming shortened V by 5 bases and J by 5 bases, and 6 bases separated the two germline ends. The CDR3 has 11 residues. Looked up from germline, CDR1 is MDHEN and CDR2 is SYDVKM. This CDR3 reads CASSPRETQYF. As DNA, the CDR3 is TGTGCCAGCAGTCCAAGGGAGACCCAGTACTTC.

V gene TRBV6-5 combines with J gene TRBJ1-2; D not certain. This CDR3 has 13 amino acids. Trimming took off 6 bases at V and 4 bases at J, with 12 bases between the two ends. Germline V lookup: CDR1 MNHEY, CDR2 SVGAGI. The CDR3 DNA reads as TGTGCCAGCAGCCGGGAGAGGTTCTATGGCTACACCTTC. It codes for CASSRERFYGYTF.

This clone was seen a handful of times. The chain links TRBV19 to TRBJ1-3, with D perhaps TRBD1 (5 bases). Germline CDR1 and CDR2: LNHDA and SQIVND (reference sequence). Trimming pared 6 bases from V and 1 base from J, leaving 10 bases between. The CDR3 length is 14 residues. In nucleotides, the CDR3 is TGTGCCAGTAGCCCAGGGAGTTCTGGAAACACCATATATTTT. Residues: CASSPGSSGNTIYF.

The chain links TRBV6-1 to TRBJ1-3; D is unresolved. V was trimmed by 1 base and J by 14 bases, leaving 18 bases between them. The CDR3 is made up of 14 amino acids. Germline loops: CDR1 MNHNS, CDR2 SASEGT. CDR3 in DNA: TGTGCCAGCAGTGAAGGTGTCCGCACACCTTGGGTATATTTT. Translated, it gives CASSEGVRTPWVYF.

The chain uses TRBV5-6 and TRBJ2-7; 9 bases map to TRBD2. Germline lookup yields CDR1 SGHDT and CDR2 YYEEEE. The length of the CDR3 is 15 residues. The V segment lost 3 bases and the J segment 2 bases; nucleotides outside the gene matches: 6. CDR3 in amino acids: CASSWGAGGPYEQYF. In DNA, the CDR3 is TGTGCCAGCAGCTGGGGGGCGGGAGGGCCCTACGAGCAGTACTTC.

The chain employs TRBV28 and TRBJ1-2; 8 bases line up with TRBD1. The CDR3 runs 17 residues. CDR1 MDHEN and CDR2 SYDVKM come from the germline V gene. Losses at the gene ends were 2 bases for V and 4 bases for J; bases not matched to a gene: 12. CDR3 DNA sequence: TGTGCCAGCAGTTTAGATAAAGTTACAGGGGGTCCCTATGGCTACACCTTC. It yields the protein CASSLDKVTGGPYGYTF.

The genes are TRBV7-6 and TRBJ2-6, with D perhaps matching TRBD1 or TRBD2 (5 bases each). Germline CDR1 and CDR2: SGHVS and FNYEAQ. V lost 5 bases and J 3 bases, leaving 17 bases between the germline ends. CDR3 length: 17 amino acids. The CDR3 sequence is CASSPRGVGVGANVLTF. As DNA, the CDR3 is TGTGCCAGCAGCCCGAGGGGTGTGGGGGTTGGGGCCAACGTCCTGACTTTC.

The count of this clone is one. This chain uses TRBV9 with TRBJ1-1; D remains ambiguous. This CDR3 is built from 13 residues. Per the germline V gene, CDR1 is SGDLS and CDR2 is YYNGEE. Trimming took 3 bases from V and 0 from J, leaving 6 bases between them. CDR3 sequence: CASSARLNTEAFF. Written as DNA, the CDR3 is TGTGCCAGCAGCGCTAGATTGAACACTGAAGCTTTCTTT.

This sequence joins TRBV4-1 and TRBJ1-2; TRBD1 aligns across 8 bases. Germline values: CDR1 MGHRA, CDR2 YSYEKL. The V gene end was trimmed by 4 bases and the J gene end by 5 bases; junction bases not matched to a gene: 9. The length of the CDR3 is 15 residues. The CDR3 sequence is CASSPGQGRWYGYTF. The CDR3 region has the DNA TGCGCCAGCAGCCCAGGACAGGGAAGATGGTATGGCTACACCTTC.

The chain employs TRBV7-2 and TRBJ2-3; D unresolved. V was pared by 1 base and J by 3 bases, with 5 bases between. Germline V gene data show CDR1 as SGHTA and CDR2 as FQGNSA. This CDR3 has 13 residues. The CDR3 loop is CASSLGATDTQYF. CDR3 DNA sequence: TGTGCCAGCAGCTTAGGCGCGACAGATACGCAGTATTTT.

For the CDR3, the DNA is TGCAGCGCCTCGGTAGCGGGGGAGCCGAACCATGAGCAGTACTTC. Translated: CSASVAGEPNHEQYF. The gene calls are TRBV29-1 and TRBJ2-7; 9 bases map to TRBD2. Germline trimming cut 7 bases from V and 7 bases from J; bases unmatched to any gene: 17. Looked up from germline, CDR1 is SQVTM and CDR2 is ANQGSEA. There are 15 residues in the CDR3.

The chain couples TRBV5-1 to TRBJ2-1, with TRBD2 matching over 14 bases. CDR3 size: 16 residues. V shed 4 bases and J 7 bases; nucleotides not matched to a gene: 7. CDR1 and CDR2 (germline): SGHRS, YFSETQ. Here the CDR3 DNA reads TGCGCCAGCAGCCCGGGACTAGCGGGAGTAAGGAATGAGCAGTTCTTC. Encoded protein: CASSPGLAGVRNEQFF.

In its sample, this clone was seen once. This sample includes further DNA sequences coding for the same CDR3. The J gene is TRBJ1-2, the V gene TRBV28, with 8 bases that match TRBD1. This CDR3 has 13 amino acids. Losses at the gene ends were 2 bases for V and 5 bases for J; bases not matched to a gene: 1. Germline V gene sequence: CDR1 MDHEN, CDR2 SYDVKM. As DNA, the CDR3 is TGTGCCAGCAGTTTAGACAGGGGATATGGCTACACCTTC. It is translated as CASSLDRGYGYTF.

V gene TRBV6-5 combines with J gene TRBJ2-3, with 9 bases that match TRBD2. Trimming took 6 bases from V and 6 from J; bases not matched to a gene: 7. The CDR3 covers 14 residues. The germline CDR1 and CDR2 sequences are MNHEY and SVGAGI. The chain's CDR3 is CASSQGLAGDTQYF. The CDR3 DNA follows: TGTGCCAGCAGCCAGGGACTAGCCGGCGATACGCAGTATTTT.

Concerning this clone: A much larger clone lies one base from this, so it may be a read error. This chain joins TRBV28 and TRBJ1-2, with a tentative D call TRBD1 (6 bases). Trimming stripped 3 bases from V and 2 bases from J, with 7 bases between. CDR1 and CDR2 from the germline V gene are MDHEN and SYDVKM. This CDR3 is built from 13 residues. CDR3 coding DNA: TGTGCCAGCAGTTTTACAGGGAACTATGGCTACACCTTC. Residues: CASSFTGNYGYTF.

CDR3 bases: TGCGCCAGCAGCTTGCCAGCAGGGGATGGGTCACCCCTCCACTTT. Translation gives CASSLPAGDGSPLHF. The rearrangement links TRBV5-1 to TRBJ1-6, with a weak D call TRBD1 (6 bases). Germline V gene lookup returns CDR1 SGHRS and CDR2 YFSETQ. The V and J ends lost 1 base and 10 bases respectively, with 15 bases between them. The CDR3 is made up of 15 amino acids.

The V gene is TRBV19, the J gene TRBJ2-7; maybe TRBD2 (6 bases). Germline CDR1 LNHDA, CDR2 SQIVND (reference sequence). Trimming took off 5 bases at V and 0 bases at J, with 8 bases between the two ends. This CDR3 has 13 amino acids. The DNA of the CDR3 is TGTGCCAGTAGTGGCGGGATCTCCTACGAGCAGTACTTC. It translates to CASSGGISYEQYF.